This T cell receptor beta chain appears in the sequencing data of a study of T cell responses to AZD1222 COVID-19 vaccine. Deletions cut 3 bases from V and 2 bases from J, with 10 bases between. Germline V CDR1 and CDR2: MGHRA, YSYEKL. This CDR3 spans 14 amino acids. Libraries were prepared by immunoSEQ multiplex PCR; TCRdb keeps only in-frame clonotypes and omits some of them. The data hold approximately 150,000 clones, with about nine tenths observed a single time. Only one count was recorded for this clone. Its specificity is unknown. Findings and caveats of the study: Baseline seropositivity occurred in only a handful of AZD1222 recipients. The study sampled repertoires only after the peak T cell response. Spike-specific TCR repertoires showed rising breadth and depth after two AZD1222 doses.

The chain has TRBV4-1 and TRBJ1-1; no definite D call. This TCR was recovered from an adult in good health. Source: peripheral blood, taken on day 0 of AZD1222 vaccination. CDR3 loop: CASSQTQYNTEAFF. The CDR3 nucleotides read TGCGCCAGCAGCCAGACTCAGTACAACACTGAAGCTTTCTTT.